The rows below give T cell receptor beta chains drawn from one sample of a study of response to subunit inactivated influenza vaccine. TCRdb reanalysed the RT-PCR reads using MiXCR and keeps one entry per CDR3 protein. The data show about 500,000 distinct CDR3 sequences, with 16% seen just once and 3% held by the top ten. The specimen comprised CD4+ T cells sorted from PBMCs, sampled around 2 years after vaccination. These TCRs come from a man between 50 and 75 years old who received an inactivated influenza vaccine. The CDR3 runs from the conserved cysteine through the conserved F or W. Fields, in order: D gene, J gene, clone size, V gene, CDR3 protein, CDR3 DNA. A D gene is named only where the DNA matches it firmly. Only some rows state a clone size, as once, few, many or a class for expanded clones.

D: .; J: TRBJ1-1; size: few; V: TRBV7-2; CDR3: CASELGGENTEAFF; DNA: TGTGCCAGCGAGCTGGGGGGGGAGAACACTGAAGCTTTCTTT
D: TRBD2; J: TRBJ2-7; size: few; V: TRBV7-2; CDR3: CASSRGGTSASYEQYF; DNA: TGTGCCAGCAGCCGGGGGGGGACTAGCGCCTCCTACGAGCAGTACTTC
D: .; J: TRBJ2-4; size: many; V: TRBV6-2/TRBV6-3; CDR3: CASSPPPYRTSKNIQYF; DNA: TGTGCCAGCAGCCCTCCCCCATACCGGACTTCGAAAAACATTCAGTACTTC
D: .; J: TRBJ2-1; size: .; V: TRBV3-1; CDR3: CACSHWVPGAGSSYNEQFF; DNA: TGTGCCTGCAGCCACTGGGTCCCTGGGGCCGGAAGCTCCTACAATGAGCAGTTCTTC
D: TRBD2; J: TRBJ2-3; size: .; V: TRBV20-1; CDR3: CSAYGLAGARDTQYF; DNA: TGCAGTGCTTACGGACTAGCGGGAGCACGTGATACGCAGTATTTT
D: TRBD1; J: TRBJ2-5; size: few; V: TRBV20-1; CDR3: CSARSQGFYQETQYF; DNA: TGCAGTGCCAGATCACAGGGGTTCTATCAAGAGACCCAGTACTTC
D: TRBD2; J: TRBJ2-7; size: few; V: TRBV5-1; CDR3: CASSPRLAGAYEQYF; DNA: TGCGCCAGCAGCCCTAGACTAGCGGGGGCCTACGAGCAGTACTTC
D: .; J: TRBJ2-7; size: few; V: TRBV11-2; CDR3: CASSSLVHFPYYEQYF; DNA: TGTGCCAGCAGCTCGTTGGTTCACTTCCCTTACTACGAGCAGTACTTC
D: .; J: TRBJ2-3; size: few; V: TRBV21-1; CDR3: CASSDLAGVLLCTDTQYF; DNA: TGTGCCAGCAGCGACCTAGCGGGAGTTCTCCTATGCACAGATACGCAGTATTTT
D: .; J: TRBJ1-1; size: once; V: TRBV4-1; CDR3: CASRHGHNTEAFF; DNA: TGCGCCAGCAGACATGGACACAACACTGAAGCTTTCTTT
D: .; J: TRBJ1-5; size: .; V: TRBV7-2; CDR3: CASSFGRESNQPQHF; DNA: TGTGCCAGCAGCTTTGGCAGGGAGAGCAATCAGCCCCAGCATTTT
D: TRBD1; J: TRBJ2-1; size: once; V: TRBV3-1; CDR3: CVSSQDGWDREVDEQFF; DNA: TGTGTCAGCAGCCAAGATGGGTGGGACAGGGAGGTTGATGAGCAGTTCTTC
D: .; J: TRBJ1-6; size: many; V: TRBV5-1; CDR3: CASSFGNSPLHF; DNA: TGCGCCAGCAGTTTCGGAAACTCACCCCTCCACTTT
D: TRBD2; J: TRBJ2-1; size: .; V: TRBV29-1; CDR3: CSVGLAGDEQFF; DNA: TGCAGCGTTGGACTAGCGGGAGATGAGCAGTTCTTC
D: .; J: TRBJ1-5; size: .; V: TRBV2; CDR3: CASSETGTKGQPQHF; DNA: TGTGCCAGCAGTGAAACCGGGACAAAAGGTCAGCCCCAGCATTTT
D: .; J: TRBJ2-3; size: many; V: TRBV6-1; CDR3: CASSEAGSTDTQYF; DNA: TGTGCCAGCAGTGAAGCGGGCAGCACAGATACGCAGTATTTT
D: .; J: TRBJ1-5; size: few; V: TRBV7-2; CDR3: CASSLALGSNQPQHF; DNA: TGTGCCAGCAGCTTAGCGCTAGGTAGCAATCAGCCCCAGCATTTT
D: .; J: TRBJ2-7; size: few; V: TRBV6-1; CDR3: CASTQQVGSYEQYF; DNA: TGTGCCAGCACTCAGCAGGTTGGGTCCTACGAGCAGTACTTC
D: TRBD1; J: TRBJ2-3; size: .; V: TRBV9; CDR3: CASSVQGASTDTQYF; DNA: TGTGCCAGCAGCGTACAGGGGGCCAGCACAGATACGCAGTATTTT
D: .; J: TRBJ1-3; size: .; V: TRBV3-1; CDR3: CASSQGRELSGNTIYF; DNA: TGTGCCAGCAGCCAAGGACGGGAACTCTCTGGAAACACCATATATTTT
D: TRBD2; J: TRBJ2-2; size: many; V: TRBV28; CDR3: CASQRSGGNTGELFF; DNA: TGTGCCAGCCAGCGGAGCGGGGGGAACACCGGGGAGCTGTTTTTT
D: .; J: TRBJ1-2; size: once; V: TRBV7-2; CDR3: CASSPGTEYYGYTF; DNA: TGTGCCAGCAGCCCGGGGACGGAGTACTATGGCTACACCTTC
D: .; J: TRBJ2-2; size: few; V: TRBV12-3/TRBV12-4; CDR3: CASRDIRDTGELFF; DNA: TGTGCCAGCAGGGACATCCGGGACACCGGGGAGCTGTTTTTT
D: .; J: TRBJ2-3; size: .; V: TRBV10-3; CDR3: CAISAGRESTDTQYF; DNA: TGTGCCATCAGTGCGGGACGGGAGTCGACAGATACGCAGTATTTT
D: .; J: TRBJ2-3; size: .; V: TRBV29-1; CDR3: CSARDRVSSTDTQYF; DNA: TGCAGCGCAAGGGACCGAGTATCTAGCACAGATACGCAGTATTTT
D: .; J: TRBJ2-5; size: once; V: TRBV7-8; CDR3: CASSLAVGRQETQYF; DNA: TGTGCCAGCAGCTTAGCCGTGGGCCGCCAAGAGACCCAGTACTTC
D: .; J: TRBJ2-5; size: .; V: TRBV5-5; CDR3: CASSQGVVEWETQYF; DNA: TGTGCCAGCAGCCAGGGTGTGGTGGAATGGGAGACCCAGTACTTC
D: .; J: TRBJ2-3; size: .; V: TRBV11-2; CDR3: CASSLGRGLGVDTQYF; DNA: TGTGCCAGCAGTCTCGGACGAGGACTTGGGGTAGATACGCAGTATTTT
D: .; J: TRBJ2-1; size: .; V: TRBV7-6; CDR3: CASSAGVLSEQFF; DNA: TGTGCCAGCAGCGCCGGGGTCTTGAGTGAGCAGTTCTTC
D: .; J: TRBJ2-3; size: once; V: TRBV10-3; CDR3: CAIRPTGADTQYF; DNA: TGTGCCATCAGGCCCACGGGGGCGGATACGCAGTATTTT
D: .; J: TRBJ2-6; size: many; V: TRBV6-1; CDR3: CASTPRALSGANVLTF; DNA: TGTGCCAGCACTCCCCGAGCCCTTTCTGGGGCCAACGTCCTGACTTTC
D: TRBD1; J: TRBJ2-2; size: few; V: TRBV29-1; CDR3: CSVDMPGGTGELFF; DNA: TGCAGCGTTGATATGCCAGGGGGCACCGGGGAGCTGTTTTTT
D: .; J: TRBJ1-2; size: .; V: TRBV28; CDR3: CASSRRTAQRGYTF; DNA: TGTGCCAGCAGCAGAAGGACAGCCCAAAGAGGCTACACCTTC
D: .; J: TRBJ1-2; size: few; V: TRBV15; CDR3: CATSPRTGREGYTF; DNA: TGTGCCACCAGCCCACGAACAGGGCGAGAAGGCTACACCTTC
D: .; J: TRBJ2-2; size: .; V: TRBV18; CDR3: CASSPDPNTGELFF; DNA: TGTGCCAGCTCACCGGACCCGAACACCGGGGAGCTGTTTTTT
D: .; J: TRBJ1-2; size: few; V: TRBV20-1; CDR3: CSASRGGVNYGYTF; DNA: TGCAGTGCTTCGAGGGGGGGCGTAAACTATGGCTACACCTTC
D: .; J: TRBJ2-1; size: .; V: TRBV9; CDR3: CASSVGPRYYNEQFF; DNA: TGTGCCAGCAGCGTGGGGCCGCGCTACTACAATGAGCAGTTCTTC
D: .; J: TRBJ2-1; size: .; V: TRBV4-3; CDR3: CASSQDRGGSSYNEQFF; DNA: TGCGCCAGCAGCCAAGATCGAGGGGGAAGCTCCTACAATGAGCAGTTCTTC
D: .; J: TRBJ1-2; size: few; V: TRBV30; CDR3: CARGTGNYGYTF; DNA: TGTGCGCGGGGGACGGGAAACTATGGCTACACCTTC
D: .; J: TRBJ2-1; size: .; V: TRBV18; CDR3: CASSLPGHIYNEQFF; DNA: TGTGCCAGCTCGCTACCGGGACACATCTACAATGAGCAGTTCTTC
D: .; J: TRBJ2-5; size: few; V: TRBV6-1; CDR3: CASSAGVYRGSMGQETQYF; DNA: TGTGCCAGCAGTGCCGGGGTCTACAGAGGATCAATGGGGCAAGAGACCCAGTACTTC
D: .; J: TRBJ1-1; size: few; V: TRBV7-2; CDR3: CASSLVLGGTEAFF; DNA: TGTGCCAGCAGCTTAGTTCTGGGAGGGACTGAAGCTTTCTTT
D: TRBD1; J: TRBJ2-3; size: .; V: TRBV12-3/TRBV12-4; CDR3: CASRGGQGEIDTQYF; DNA: TGTGCCAGCAGGGGAGGACAGGGAGAAATAGATACGCAGTATTTT
D: .; J: TRBJ2-1; size: .; V: TRBV20-1; CDR3: CSARGSGLINEQFF; DNA: TGCAGTGCTAGAGGAAGCGGGCTCATAAATGAGCAGTTCTTC
D: .; J: TRBJ2-6; size: .; V: TRBV6-1; CDR3: CASIISGANVLTF; DNA: TGTGCCAGCATAATCTCTGGGGCCAACGTCCTGACTTTC
D: TRBD2; J: TRBJ2-6; size: few; V: TRBV4-3; CDR3: CASSRTSGGAASGANVLTF; DNA: TGCGCCAGCAGCCGGACTAGCGGGGGGGCCGCTTCTGGGGCCAACGTCCTGACTTTC
D: TRBD1; J: TRBJ2-7; size: .; V: TRBV10-1; CDR3: CASSRSRNRGEQYF; DNA: TGCGCCAGCAGTCGGTCCCGAAACAGGGGTGAGCAGTACTTC
D: .; J: TRBJ2-1; size: .; V: TRBV21-1; CDR3: CASSNPAVPSHYNEQFF; DNA: TGTGCCAGCAGCAACCCGGCCGTACCAAGCCATTACAATGAGCAGTTCTTC
D: TRBD1; J: TRBJ2-1; size: many; V: TRBV5-1; CDR3: CASSPGGVFNEQFF; DNA: TGCGCCAGCAGCCCAGGGGGCGTGTTCAATGAGCAGTTCTTC
D: .; J: TRBJ2-7; size: .; V: TRBV6-1; CDR3: CASSDRGVSYEQYF; DNA: TGTGCCAGCAGTGACCGGGGTGTCTCTTACGAGCAGTACTTC
D: .; J: TRBJ2-1; size: many; V: TRBV11-2; CDR3: CASSLGWGTGVGNEQFF; DNA: TGTGCCAGCAGCTTAGGTTGGGGTACTGGAGTTGGCAATGAGCAGTTCTTC
D: .; J: TRBJ2-7; size: .; V: TRBV5-5; CDR3: CASSTGLTAYEQYF; DNA: TGTGCCAGCAGTACGGGACTTACGGCCTACGAGCAGTACTTC
D: .; J: TRBJ2-7; size: .; V: TRBV3-1; CDR3: CASSQQGDQYF; DNA: TGTGCCAGCAGCCAACAGGGCGACCAGTACTTC
D: .; J: TRBJ1-2; size: few; V: TRBV12-3/TRBV12-4; CDR3: CASSFRGGNYGYTF; DNA: TGTGCCAGCAGTTTTCGCGGGGGTAACTATGGCTACACCTTC
D: .; J: TRBJ2-1; size: few; V: TRBV11-1; CDR3: CASSLARSRGGRNNEQFF; DNA: TGTGCCAGCAGCTTAGCGAGGTCCAGGGGAGGAAGAAACAATGAGCAGTTCTTC
D: TRBD2; J: TRBJ2-1; size: few; V: TRBV7-2; CDR3: CASSLAVSYNEQFF; DNA: TGTGCCAGCAGCCTAGCGGTCTCCTACAATGAGCAGTTCTTC